Listed below are T cell receptor beta chains from one sample, sequenced in a study of blood T cell repertoires in COVID-19. This table comes from immunoSEQ multiplex PCR, and its TCRdb copy is limited to in-frame clones, with some not included. The table shows about 260,000 clones, with around 86% occurring only once. Sequences were obtained from peripheral blood. All receptors come from a woman aged 40 to 49 who had recovered from COVID-19. Both conserved end residues are part of each CDR3. The order of the fields is D gene, J gene, clone size, V gene, CDR3 DNA, CDR3 protein. The D gene is left open where the match is weak. Expanded clones are given a class, and other clones once, few, many or no size at all.

d_gene: TRBD2; j_gene: TRBJ2-3; abundance: NA; v_gene: TRBV4-1; CDR3nt: TGCGCCAGCAGCCAAATGGACCAAGCGGGGGGCCATAGCACAGATACGCAGTATTTT; CDR3aa: CASSQMDQAGGHSTDTQYF
d_gene: TRBD1; j_gene: TRBJ1-2; abundance: NA; v_gene: TRBV4-1; CDR3nt: TGCGCCAGCAGCCAAGGGGTGAAGGGACAGGGCAACTATGGCTACACCTTC; CDR3aa: CASSQGVKGQGNYGYTF
d_gene: TRBD2; j_gene: TRBJ2-3; abundance: NA; v_gene: TRBV5-6; CDR3nt: TGTGCCAGCAGTGGGTGGTTACTAGCGGGCCCCACAGATACGCAGTATTTT; CDR3aa: CASSGWLLAGPTDTQYF
d_gene: NA; j_gene: TRBJ2-5; abundance: NA; v_gene: TRBV6-5; CDR3nt: TGTGCCAGCAGTAAGACATCTAGCTTCTCGGAGACCCAGTACTTC; CDR3aa: CASSKTSSFSETQYF
d_gene: NA; j_gene: TRBJ1-1; abundance: NA; v_gene: TRBV4-3; CDR3nt: TGCGCCAGCAGCCAATCGAGTTTCGGCACTGAAGCTTTCTTT; CDR3aa: CASSQSSFGTEAFF
d_gene: NA; j_gene: TRBJ1-1; abundance: NA; v_gene: TRBV2; CDR3nt: TGTGCCAGCAGTAAACCCCTACCACCGGGCACTGAAGCTTTCTTT; CDR3aa: CASSKPLPPGTEAFF
d_gene: TRBD1; j_gene: TRBJ2-2; abundance: NA; v_gene: TRBV5-4; CDR3nt: TGTGCCAGCAGCTGGAAGGACAGGGTCACCGGGGAGCTGTTTTTT; CDR3aa: CASSWKDRVTGELFF
d_gene: NA; j_gene: TRBJ1-2; abundance: NA; v_gene: TRBV12-5; CDR3nt: TGTGCTAGTGGTTTGGTAGTTAGAGGTCCCAGTGGCTACACCTTC; CDR3aa: CASGLVVRGPSGYTF
d_gene: TRBD1; j_gene: TRBJ2-5; abundance: NA; v_gene: TRBV7-2; CDR3nt: TGTGCCAGCAGCTTTCGTCGGGACAGGGGAGAGACCCAGTACTTC; CDR3aa: CASSFRRDRGETQYF
d_gene: TRBD2; j_gene: TRBJ2-3; abundance: NA; v_gene: TRBV6-2/TRBV6-3; CDR3nt: TGTGCCAGCAGTTCTCATAGCGGGGGAGAGGCAGATACGCAGTATTTT; CDR3aa: CASSSHSGGEADTQYF
d_gene: NA; j_gene: TRBJ2-7; abundance: NA; v_gene: TRBV9; CDR3nt: TGTGCCAGCAGCGTAGCTACAGTCAGTGCCTACGAGCAGTACTTC; CDR3aa: CASSVATVSAYEQYF
d_gene: NA; j_gene: TRBJ1-4; abundance: NA; v_gene: TRBV9; CDR3nt: TGTGCCAGCAGCCCCACCCCCTACGAAGAAAAACTGTTTTTT; CDR3aa: CASSPTPYEEKLFF
d_gene: TRBD1; j_gene: TRBJ2-5; abundance: NA; v_gene: TRBV15; CDR3nt: TGTGCCACCAGCAGAGGGGGACAGGGGTGGGAGACCCAGTACTTC; CDR3aa: CATSRGGQGWETQYF
d_gene: TRBD1; j_gene: TRBJ1-2; abundance: NA; v_gene: TRBV10-1; CDR3nt: TGCGCCACCTTGGAGGGGGCAAGTGGCTACACCTTC; CDR3aa: CATLEGASGYTF
d_gene: NA; j_gene: TRBJ1-1; abundance: few; v_gene: TRBV7-9; CDR3nt: TGTGCCAGCAGCTTAGCGTTGGGGGCCACTGAAGCTTTCTTT; CDR3aa: CASSLALGATEAFF
d_gene: NA; j_gene: TRBJ1-1; abundance: NA; v_gene: TRBV14; CDR3nt: TGTGCCAGCAGCGCCGGGACTGAAGCTTTCTTT; CDR3aa: CASSAGTEAFF
d_gene: TRBD1; j_gene: TRBJ1-6; abundance: once; v_gene: TRBV12-5; CDR3nt: TGTGCTAGTGGCCAAAGGACAGGGAGCTCACCCCTCCACTTT; CDR3aa: CASGQRTGSSPLHF
d_gene: NA; j_gene: TRBJ2-1; abundance: NA; v_gene: TRBV15; CDR3nt: TGTGCCACCAGCAGAGATCGGGGGAATGAGCAGTTCTTC; CDR3aa: CATSRDRGNEQFF
d_gene: NA; j_gene: TRBJ1-4; abundance: NA; v_gene: TRBV7-9; CDR3nt: TGTGCCAGCAACCTCTTTACAGGGAATAATGAAAAACTGTTTTTT; CDR3aa: CASNLFTGNNEKLFF
d_gene: TRBD1; j_gene: TRBJ1-2; abundance: NA; v_gene: TRBV6-5; CDR3nt: TGTGCCAGCAGTTACACTTTAGGGACAGGGGGTCATGGCTACACCTTC; CDR3aa: CASSYTLGTGGHGYTF
d_gene: NA; j_gene: TRBJ1-2; abundance: NA; v_gene: TRBV29-1; CDR3nt: TGCAGCGTTGAAGATTACGGAGCTAACTATGGCTACACCTTC; CDR3aa: CSVEDYGANYGYTF
d_gene: NA; j_gene: TRBJ1-5; abundance: NA; v_gene: TRBV11-2; CDR3nt: TGTGCCAGCAGCTTCACGAGGGGGACCAATCAGCCCCAGCATTTT; CDR3aa: CASSFTRGTNQPQHF
d_gene: NA; j_gene: TRBJ2-3; abundance: NA; v_gene: TRBV5-1; CDR3nt: TGCGCCAGCAGCTATGGCAGGGGAAGGGCAGATACGCAGTATTTT; CDR3aa: CASSYGRGRADTQYF
d_gene: TRBD1; j_gene: TRBJ1-5; abundance: NA; v_gene: TRBV5-6; CDR3nt: TGTGCCAGCAGCGAAAGGACAGGTCTGTATAGCAATCAGCCCCAGCATTTT; CDR3aa: CASSERTGLYSNQPQHF
d_gene: NA; j_gene: TRBJ1-5; abundance: NA; v_gene: TRBV6-6; CDR3nt: TGTGCCAGCACCGCCGTGGGCAGGGTCGATCAGCCCCAGCATTTT; CDR3aa: CASTAVGRVDQPQHF
d_gene: TRBD1; j_gene: TRBJ2-2; abundance: few; v_gene: TRBV7-3; CDR3nt: TGTGCCAGCAGCTTATTCGGGACAGGGGGCGCCGACGGGGAGCTGTTTTTT; CDR3aa: CASSLFGTGGADGELFF
d_gene: TRBD2; j_gene: TRBJ2-1; abundance: NA; v_gene: TRBV5-6; CDR3nt: TGTGCCAGCAGCTTGCTGGCGGGGGGGCCAAATGAGCAGTTCTTC; CDR3aa: CASSLLAGGPNEQFF
d_gene: NA; j_gene: TRBJ1-2; abundance: NA; v_gene: TRBV9; CDR3nt: TGTGCCAGCAGCGTACTGACAGGCTCCAACTATGGCTACACCTTC; CDR3aa: CASSVLTGSNYGYTF
d_gene: TRBD2; j_gene: TRBJ2-7; abundance: NA; v_gene: TRBV6-5; CDR3nt: TGTGCCAGCAGTTACGGGACTAGCGGTTTAATATACGAGCAGTACTTC; CDR3aa: CASSYGTSGLIYEQYF
d_gene: NA; j_gene: TRBJ1-1; abundance: NA; v_gene: TRBV7-6; CDR3nt: TGTGCCAGCAGCTTAGCGGACGACAGTAAGTTTGAAGCTTTCTTT; CDR3aa: CASSLADDSKFEAFF
d_gene: TRBD2; j_gene: TRBJ2-3; abundance: NA; v_gene: TRBV10-1; CDR3nt: TGCGCCAGCAGTCGGGGGGTTGACACAGATACGCAGTATTTT; CDR3aa: CASSRGVDTDTQYF
d_gene: TRBD1; j_gene: TRBJ1-2; abundance: NA; v_gene: TRBV5-1; CDR3nt: TGCGCCAGCAGCTCGTCGACAGGGAACTATGGCTACACCTTC; CDR3aa: CASSSSTGNYGYTF
d_gene: TRBD1; j_gene: TRBJ1-4; abundance: NA; v_gene: TRBV5-4; CDR3nt: TGTGCCAGCAGCCTCTCAGGGGGCTCCGCAACTAATGAAAAACTGTTTTTT; CDR3aa: CASSLSGGSATNEKLFF
d_gene: NA; j_gene: TRBJ2-7; abundance: once; v_gene: TRBV5-1; CDR3nt: TGCGCCAGCAGGAAGGAGGACGAGCAGTACTTC; CDR3aa: CASRKEDEQYF
d_gene: NA; j_gene: TRBJ2-1; abundance: NA; v_gene: TRBV5-4; CDR3nt: TGTGCCAGCAGCTTCGCAGGGGTCGGGGAGCAGTTCTTC; CDR3aa: CASSFAGVGEQFF
d_gene: TRBD1; j_gene: TRBJ2-5; abundance: once; v_gene: TRBV11-1; CDR3nt: TGTGCCAGCAGCTTAGGCGACAGGGGAAGGGAGACCCAGTACTTC; CDR3aa: CASSLGDRGRETQYF
d_gene: TRBD2; j_gene: TRBJ2-7; abundance: once; v_gene: TRBV19; CDR3nt: TGTGCCAGTAGGAGACTAGCGGGGAGTGCCTACGAGCAGTACTTC; CDR3aa: CASRRLAGSAYEQYF
d_gene: TRBD2; j_gene: TRBJ2-1; abundance: few; v_gene: TRBV3-1/TRBV3-2; CDR3nt: TGTGCCAGCAGCCAGACTAGCGTGGGTGAGCAGTTCTTC; CDR3aa: CASSQTSVGEQFF
d_gene: NA; j_gene: TRBJ1-4; abundance: NA; v_gene: TRBV11-2; CDR3nt: TGTGCCAGCAGCTTACGGTACAATGAAAAACTGTTTTTT; CDR3aa: CASSLRYNEKLFF
d_gene: NA; j_gene: TRBJ1-6; abundance: NA; v_gene: TRBV4-1; CDR3nt: TGCGCCAGCAGCTATATCAACAGGGTTTCCTATAATTCACCCCTCCACTTT; CDR3aa: CASSYINRVSYNSPLHF
d_gene: NA; j_gene: TRBJ1-5; abundance: NA; v_gene: TRBV27; CDR3nt: TGTGCCAGCAGCCTCAATTGGGGGGACGGAAGACAGCCCCAGCATTTT; CDR3aa: CASSLNWGDGRQPQHF
d_gene: NA; j_gene: TRBJ2-7; abundance: NA; v_gene: TRBV18; CDR3nt: TGTGCCAGCTCACCAAAGCACTCCTACGAGCAGTACTTC; CDR3aa: CASSPKHSYEQYF
d_gene: TRBD1; j_gene: TRBJ1-1; abundance: NA; v_gene: TRBV6-5; CDR3nt: TGTGCCAGCAGTTACAGGGACAGGGAAGAAGCTTTCTTT; CDR3aa: CASSYRDREEAFF
d_gene: NA; j_gene: TRBJ1-1; abundance: NA; v_gene: TRBV2; CDR3nt: TGTGCCAGCACGGGGGAGGGGCTTAGGCCTGAAGCTTTCTTT; CDR3aa: CASTGEGLRPEAFF
d_gene: TRBD1; j_gene: TRBJ1-2; abundance: NA; v_gene: TRBV5-4; CDR3nt: TGTGCCAGCCGGGACAGGGACCTTCGCGGCTACACCTTC; CDR3aa: CASRDRDLRGYTF
d_gene: TRBD2; j_gene: TRBJ2-3; abundance: once; v_gene: TRBV5-1; CDR3nt: TGCGCCAGTCAACTAGCGGCACACACAGATACGCAGTATTTT; CDR3aa: CASQLAAHTDTQYF
d_gene: NA; j_gene: TRBJ1-1; abundance: NA; v_gene: TRBV28; CDR3nt: TGTGCCAGCAACCCCGGCGGCCACATGAACACTGAAGCTTTCTTT; CDR3aa: CASNPGGHMNTEAFF
d_gene: NA; j_gene: TRBJ2-2; abundance: NA; v_gene: TRBV6-5; CDR3nt: TGTGCCAGCAGTCGAGGCCAACAGGGCCCCGGGGAGCTGTTTTTT; CDR3aa: CASSRGQQGPGELFF
d_gene: NA; j_gene: TRBJ1-4; abundance: NA; v_gene: TRBV29-1; CDR3nt: TGCAGCTTCTCGACAATCTTAGGCGAAAAACTGTTTTTT; CDR3aa: CSFSTILGEKLFF
d_gene: NA; j_gene: TRBJ2-7; abundance: NA; v_gene: TRBV5-1; CDR3nt: TGCGCCAGCAGCTCCCGACACGGGAATTCGGGGGAGCAGTACTTC; CDR3aa: CASSSRHGNSGEQYF